This TCR beta chain was recorded in a study of blood T cell repertoires in COVID-19. Study-level information: Researchers got acute and convalescent COVID-19 samples from the United States, Italy and Spain.

Trimming removed 6 bases at V and 4 bases at J, with 15 bases between. Germline lookup yields CDR1 MGHRA and CDR2 YSYEKL. The CDR3 totals 14 residues. Profiled with immunoSEQ multiplex PCR; TCRdb holds only in-frame clones, not every one. This table holds 200,000 or so clones, about 80% found once. This sequence joins TRBV4-1 and TRBJ1-2; unclear D gene. The TCR was taken from a man in his forties who had recovered from COVID-19. Sequenced sample: PBMCs or T cells enriched from blood (not recorded which). CDR3 protein: CASSLIQSAYGYTF. CDR3 in DNA: TGCGCCAGCAGTTTAATCCAGTCTGCCTATGGCTACACCTTC.